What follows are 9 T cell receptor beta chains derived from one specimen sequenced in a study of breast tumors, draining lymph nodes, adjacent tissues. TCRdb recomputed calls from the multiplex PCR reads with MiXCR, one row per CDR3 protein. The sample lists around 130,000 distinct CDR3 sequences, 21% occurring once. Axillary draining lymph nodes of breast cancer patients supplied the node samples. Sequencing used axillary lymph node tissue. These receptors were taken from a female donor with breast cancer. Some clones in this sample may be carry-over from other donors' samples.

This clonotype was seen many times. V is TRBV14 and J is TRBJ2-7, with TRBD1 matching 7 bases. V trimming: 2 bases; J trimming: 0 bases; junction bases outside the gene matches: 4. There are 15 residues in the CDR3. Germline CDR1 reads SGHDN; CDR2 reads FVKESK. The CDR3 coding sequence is TGTGCCAGCAGCCAACCCAGACAGGGCTCCTACGAGCAGTACTTC. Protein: CASSQPRQGSYEQYF. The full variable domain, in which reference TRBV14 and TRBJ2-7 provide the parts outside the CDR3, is EAGVTQFPSHSVIEKGQTVTLRCDPISGHDNLYWYRRVMGKEIKFLLHFVKESKQDESGMPNNRFLAERTGGTYSTLKVQPAELEDSGVYFCASSQPRQGSYEQYFGPGTRLTVT.

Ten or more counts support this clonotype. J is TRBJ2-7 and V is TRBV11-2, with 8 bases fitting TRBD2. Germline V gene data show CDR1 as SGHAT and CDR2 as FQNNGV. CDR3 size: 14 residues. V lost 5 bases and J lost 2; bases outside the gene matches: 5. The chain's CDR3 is CASSITGGPYEQYF. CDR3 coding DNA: TGTGCCAGCAGCATAACGGGAGGGCCCTACGAGCAGTACTTC. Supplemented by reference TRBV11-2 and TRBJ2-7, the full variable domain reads EAGVAQSPRYKIIEKRQSVAFWCNPISGHATLYWYQQILGQGPKLLIQFQNNGVVDDSQLPKDRFSAERLKGVDSTLKIQPAKLEDSAVYLCASSITGGPYEQYFGPGTRLTVT.

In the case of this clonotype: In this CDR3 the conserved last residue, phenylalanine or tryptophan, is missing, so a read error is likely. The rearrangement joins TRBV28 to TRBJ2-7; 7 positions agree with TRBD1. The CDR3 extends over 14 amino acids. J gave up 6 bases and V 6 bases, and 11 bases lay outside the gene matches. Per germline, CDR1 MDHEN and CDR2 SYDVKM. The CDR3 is CASSHGQAGGEQYL. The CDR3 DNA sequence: TGTGCCAGCAGCCATGGACAGGCGGGTGGCGAGCAGTACCTC.

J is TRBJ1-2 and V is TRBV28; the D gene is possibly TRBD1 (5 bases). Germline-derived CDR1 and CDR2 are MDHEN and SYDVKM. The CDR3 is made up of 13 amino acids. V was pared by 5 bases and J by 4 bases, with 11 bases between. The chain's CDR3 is CASSLRQLYGYTF. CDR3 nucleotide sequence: TGTGCCAGCAGTCTCAGACAGCTCTATGGCTACACCTTC.

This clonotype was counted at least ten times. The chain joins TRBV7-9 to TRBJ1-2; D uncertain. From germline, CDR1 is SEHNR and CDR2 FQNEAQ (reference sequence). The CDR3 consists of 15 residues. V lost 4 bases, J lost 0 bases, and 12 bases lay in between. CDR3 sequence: CASSSLSGPNYGYTF. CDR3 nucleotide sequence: TGTGCCAGCAGCTCCCTCTCCGGACCTAACTATGGCTACACCTTC.

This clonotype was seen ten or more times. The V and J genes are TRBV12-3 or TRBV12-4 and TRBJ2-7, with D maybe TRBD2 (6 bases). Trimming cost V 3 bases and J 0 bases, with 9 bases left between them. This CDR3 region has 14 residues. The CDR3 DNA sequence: TGTGCCAGCAGTTTGGGCGGGGTCTCCTACGAGCAGTACTTC. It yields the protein CASSLGGVSYEQYF.

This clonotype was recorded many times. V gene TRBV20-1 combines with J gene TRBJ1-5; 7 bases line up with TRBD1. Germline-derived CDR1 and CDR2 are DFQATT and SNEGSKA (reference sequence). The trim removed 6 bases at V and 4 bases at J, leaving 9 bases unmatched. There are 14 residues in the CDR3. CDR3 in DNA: TGCAGTGCCCTTCCCGGGACAGTAAATCAGCCCCAGCATTTT. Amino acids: CSALPGTVNQPQHF.

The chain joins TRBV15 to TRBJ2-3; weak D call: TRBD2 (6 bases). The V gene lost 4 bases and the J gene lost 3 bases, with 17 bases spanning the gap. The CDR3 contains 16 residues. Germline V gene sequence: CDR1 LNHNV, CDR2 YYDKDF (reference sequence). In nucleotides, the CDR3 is TGTGCCACCAGCAATTCGCCTAGCGAGAGGACAGATACGCAGTATTTT. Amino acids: CATSNSPSERTDTQYF.

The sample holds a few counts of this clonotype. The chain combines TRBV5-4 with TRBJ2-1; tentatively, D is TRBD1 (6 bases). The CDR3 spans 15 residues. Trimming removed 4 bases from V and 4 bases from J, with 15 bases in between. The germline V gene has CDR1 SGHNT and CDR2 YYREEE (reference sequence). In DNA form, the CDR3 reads TGTGCCAGCAGCCGTGGCAGGGGAGAGTACAATGAGCAGTTCTTC. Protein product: CASSRGRGEYNEQFF.